This TCR beta chain was found in a study of blood T cell repertoires in COVID-19. About the research overall: Specimens from acute and convalescent COVID-19 originated in the United States, Italy and Spain. The cDNA or gDNA used as material had been derived from T cells, B-cell-depleted T cells, or PBMCs.

Authors' methods: From reference gene primer amplification, estimates of nucleated cell counts were derived. Assay used: immunoSEQ multiplex PCR; TCRdb lists only in-frame clones, some missing. V and J calls and clone size come straight from that table; D and trimming were deduced from the DNA. There are about 60,000 clones in the sample; approximately 82% occur only once, and 3.5% lies in the top ten. The receptor comes from a man aged 55 to 70 with acute or convalescent COVID-19. The source material was peripheral blood.

The CDR3 reads CASSLVSSGGTDTQYF. Here the CDR3 DNA reads TGTGCCAGCAGCTTAGTTAGTAGCGGGGGCACAGATACGCAGTATTTT. The chain has TRBV7-6 and TRBJ2-3; 8 bases map to TRBD2. The CDR3 length is 16 residues. V shed 1 base, J shed 1 base, and the junction held 4 bases outside the gene matches. Germline CDR1 reads SGHVS; CDR2 reads FNYEAQ.